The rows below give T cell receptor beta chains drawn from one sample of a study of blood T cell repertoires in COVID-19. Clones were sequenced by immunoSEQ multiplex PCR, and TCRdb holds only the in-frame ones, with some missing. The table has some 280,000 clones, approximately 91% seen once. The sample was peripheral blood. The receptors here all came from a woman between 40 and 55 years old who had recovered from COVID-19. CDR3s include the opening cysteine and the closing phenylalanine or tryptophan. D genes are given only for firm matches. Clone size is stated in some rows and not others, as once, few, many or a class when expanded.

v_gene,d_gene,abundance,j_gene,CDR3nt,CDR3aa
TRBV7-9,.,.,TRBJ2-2,TGTGCCAGCAGCTTAGATGGCTTATCAGCCGGGGAGCTGTTTTTT,CASSLDGLSAGELFF
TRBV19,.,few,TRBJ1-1,TGTGCCAGTAGTATCCCCGGGGGGCCTGAAGCTTTCTTT,CASSIPGGPEAFF
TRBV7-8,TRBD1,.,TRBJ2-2,TGTGCCAGCAGCTGGGGACAGGGGGGCGGCGGGGAGCTGTTTTTT,CASSWGQGGGGELFF
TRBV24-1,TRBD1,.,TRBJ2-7,TGTGCCACCGGGGAGACAGGGGCCGACGAGCAGTACTTC,CATGETGADEQYF
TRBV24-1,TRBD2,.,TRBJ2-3,TGTGCCACCAGTGACTGGACTAGCGGGGCTACAGATACGCAGTATTTT,CATSDWTSGATDTQYF
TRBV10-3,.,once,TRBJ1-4,TGTGCCATCAGTGCTTCCGGCGGGGATGAAAAACTGTTTTTT,CAISASGGDEKLFF
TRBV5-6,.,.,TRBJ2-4,TGTGCCAGCAGCTTCCGAACAACAATGGCCCGCCAGGACTTC,CASSFRTTMARQDF
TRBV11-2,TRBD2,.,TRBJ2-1,TGTGCCAGCAGCTTAGTTGGCGGGAGGCTCGATGAGCAGTTCTTC,CASSLVGGRLDEQFF
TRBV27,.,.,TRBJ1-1,TGTGCCAGCAGCCGCAGGGGCGGGAACACTGAAGCTTTCTTT,CASSRRGGNTEAFF
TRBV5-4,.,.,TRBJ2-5,TGTGCCAGCAGCTTGGGGGAGGCAGAGACCCAGTACTTC,CASSLGEAETQYF
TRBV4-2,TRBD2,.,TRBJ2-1,TGTGCCAGCAGCCCCGGGACTAGCGGGGGATCCTACAATGAGCAGTTCTTC,CASSPGTSGGSYNEQFF
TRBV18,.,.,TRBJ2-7,TGTGCCAGCTCATTCAACTACGAGCAGTACTTC,CASSFNYEQYF
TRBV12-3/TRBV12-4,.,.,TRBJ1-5,TGTGCCAGCAGTTTTGGGGGGCAGCCCCAGCATTTT,CASSFGGQPQHF
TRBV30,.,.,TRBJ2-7,TGTGCCTGGAGGGACTACGGCGGTCTCGAGCAGTACTTC,CAWRDYGGLEQYF
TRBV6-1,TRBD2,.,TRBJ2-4,TGTGCCAGCAGTGAAGAGGGACCTCGACTAGCTGGGGACATTCAGTACTTC,CASSEEGPRLAGDIQYF
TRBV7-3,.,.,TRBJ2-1,TGTGCCAGCAGCTCCATGGGCGGGGCCAACAATGAGCAGTTCTTC,CASSSMGGANNEQFF
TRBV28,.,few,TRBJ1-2,TGTGCCAGCGCGCTGCGCGGGTCTTATGGCTACACCTTC,CASALRGSYGYTF
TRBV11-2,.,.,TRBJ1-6,TGTGCCAGCAGCGAAAGTAGCTCACCCCTCCACTTT,CASSESSSPLHF
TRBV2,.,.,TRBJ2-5,TGTGCCAGCCACCGGGATATACTACGGGAGACCCAGTACTTC,CASHRDILRETQYF
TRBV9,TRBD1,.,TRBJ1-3,TGTGCCAGCAGCGGAGGGGACAGCAAACTCTCTGGAAACACCATATATTTT,CASSGGDSKLSGNTIYF
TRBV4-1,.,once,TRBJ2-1,TGCGCCAGCAGCCGACTCGCCCTTGAGCATGAGCAGTTCTTC,CASSRLALEHEQFF
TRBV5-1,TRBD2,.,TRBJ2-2,TGCGCCAGCAGCTCACTAGCGGGAGGGACCGGGGAGCTGTTTTTT,CASSSLAGGTGELFF
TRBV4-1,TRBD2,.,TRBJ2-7,TGCGCCAGCAGCCAAGCCTCGGGTAGCGGGAGTGCGTACGAGCAGTACTTC,CASSQASGSGSAYEQYF
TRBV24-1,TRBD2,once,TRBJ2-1,TGTGCCACCAGTGAGGATCGGACTAGCGGGAGTTATGAGCAGTTCTTC,CATSEDRTSGSYEQFF
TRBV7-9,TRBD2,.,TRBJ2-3,TGTGCCAGCAGCGCAACCCTAGCGGGATCTAGCACAGATACGCAGTATTTT,CASSATLAGSSTDTQYF
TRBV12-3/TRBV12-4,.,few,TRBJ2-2,TGTGCCAGCCAACAGGGGAACACCGGGGAGCTGTTTTTT,CASQQGNTGELFF
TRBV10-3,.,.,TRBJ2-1,TGTGCCATCAGAGGGGACTTGGACAATGAGCAGTTCTTC,CAIRGDLDNEQFF
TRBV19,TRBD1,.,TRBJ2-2,TGTGCCAGTAGTGCCAGGGACAGGGGGCGAGCCGGGGAGCTGTTTTTT,CASSARDRGRAGELFF
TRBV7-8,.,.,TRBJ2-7,TGTGCCAGCAGCTTAGAAGGGGCGCAAAATTCCTACGAGCAGTACTTC,CASSLEGAQNSYEQYF
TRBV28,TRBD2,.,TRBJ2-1,TGTGCCAGCAGTGTAGCGGGAGGGAATGAGCAGTTCTTC,CASSVAGGNEQFF
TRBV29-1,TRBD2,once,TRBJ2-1,TGCAGCGTTGAATCATCTAGCGGACTAAACAATGAGCAGTTCTTC,CSVESSSGLNNEQFF
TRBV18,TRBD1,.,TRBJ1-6,TGTGCCAGCTCACCACGAGGGGACAGGAATTCACCCCTCCACTTT,CASSPRGDRNSPLHF
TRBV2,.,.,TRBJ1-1,TGTGCCAGCAACTTACAGGGGAACACTGAAGCTTTCTTT,CASNLQGNTEAFF
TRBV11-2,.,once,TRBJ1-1,TGTGCCAGCAGCTTAGATGGCCGAACGACTGAAGCTTTCTTT,CASSLDGRTTEAFF
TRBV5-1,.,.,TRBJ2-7,TGCGCCAGCAGCCAGGGACTCAGCTCCTACGAGCAGTACTTC,CASSQGLSSYEQYF
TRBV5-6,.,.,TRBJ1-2,TGTGCCAGCAGCTTGGAGAGGAGGGACTATGGCTACACCTTC,CASSLERRDYGYTF
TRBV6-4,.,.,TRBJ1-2,TGTGCCAGCATCTCCTTAGGACACCGACGCTTTAACTATGGCTACACCTTC,CASISLGHRRFNYGYTF
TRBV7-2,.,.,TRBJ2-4,TGTGCCAGCAGCTCAGCTTATGCGGCCAAAAACATTCAGTACTTC,CASSSAYAAKNIQYF
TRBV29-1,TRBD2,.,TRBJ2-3,TGCAGCGTTGAGGGACTAGCGGGAGATACGCAGTATTTT,CSVEGLAGDTQYF
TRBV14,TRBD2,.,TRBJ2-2,TGTGCCAGCAGCCAAGTCGTACTAGCGGGACCCCAGGGCACCGGGGAGCTGTTTTTT,CASSQVVLAGPQGTGELFF
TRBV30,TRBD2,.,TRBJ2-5,TGTGCCTCTCGACTAGCGGACAAAGAGACCCAGTACTTC,CASRLADKETQYF
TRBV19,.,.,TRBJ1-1,TGTGCCAGTAGTATAGATTTCAGGGTTCCTTACACTGAAGCTTTCTTT,CASSIDFRVPYTEAFF